This TCR beta chain was obtained from a study of cytomegalovirus exposure and HLA in healthy donors. Study in general: For the approximately 390 genotyped donors, 81% fell within the Caucasian-associated ancestry cluster.

General study points: Cytomegalovirus association was listed for under 200 TCR beta chains. Within an earlier analysis, most TCR beta V segments proved productive either about 87% or about 30% of the time.

CDR1 and CDR2 (germline): LNHDA, SQIVND (reference sequence). This CDR3 region has 13 residues. V was pared by 11 bases and J by 6 bases, with 19 bases between. In the case of this clone: What it binds is unknown.

Vbeta (60) and Jbeta (13) primers were used in the PCR. Generated by immunoSEQ multiplex PCR, the TCRdb table keeps only in-frame clones and is missing some. Here the sample spans under 200,000 clones, 65% to 85% being singletons. This receptor was taken from a woman aged 40 to 50 in good health and CMV-seropositive. The chain combines TRBV19 with TRBJ1-2; tentatively, D is TRBD1 (5 bases). Sequencing input: PBMCs. For the CDR3, the DNA is TGTGCCTCCCTCCGACAGTCTGAGGATGGCTACACCTTC. This encodes CASLRQSEDGYTF.